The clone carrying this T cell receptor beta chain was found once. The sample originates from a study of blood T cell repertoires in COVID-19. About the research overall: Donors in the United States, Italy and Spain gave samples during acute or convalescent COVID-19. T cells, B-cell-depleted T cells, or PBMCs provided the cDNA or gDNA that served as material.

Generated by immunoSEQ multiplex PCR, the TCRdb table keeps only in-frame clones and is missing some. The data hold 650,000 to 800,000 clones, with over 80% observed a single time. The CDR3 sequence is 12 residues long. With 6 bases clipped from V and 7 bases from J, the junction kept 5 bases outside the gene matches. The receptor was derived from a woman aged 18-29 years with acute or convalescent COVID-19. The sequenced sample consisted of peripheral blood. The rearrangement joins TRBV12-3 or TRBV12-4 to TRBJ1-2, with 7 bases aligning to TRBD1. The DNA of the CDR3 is TGTGCCAGCAGCCCCCAGGGGGGTGGCTACACCTTC. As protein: CASSPQGGGYTF.